Sequencing of this T cell receptor beta chain was carried out in a study of blood T cell repertoires in COVID-19. Study as a whole: The United States, Italy and Spain provided the acute and convalescent COVID-19 samples. Sources were T cells, B-cell-depleted T cells, or PBMCs; the material itself was cDNA or gDNA.

CDR1 and CDR2 from the germline V gene are MNHNY and SVGAGI (reference sequence). This CDR3 is built from 15 residues. The V segment lost 6 bases and the J segment 4 bases; nucleotides outside the gene matches: 7. Authors' processing steps: Amplification from reference gene primers served as the basis for estimated nucleated cell counts. Assay: immunoSEQ multiplex PCR; the TCRdb copy retains only in-frame clones and omits some. The V and J calls and clone size come from that table; D and trimming were worked out from the DNA. The data contain a few hundred thousand clones, roughly nine tenths of them singletons.

Sequenced input: peripheral blood. The source is a man aged 40-49 years with active or convalescent COVID-19. The chain combines TRBV6-6 with TRBJ1-2; 11 nucleotides line up with TRBD1. CDR3 bases: TGTGCCAGCAGCCCCCTGGGACAGGGGGGCTATGGCTACACCTTC. Translated, it gives CASSPLGQGGYGYTF.